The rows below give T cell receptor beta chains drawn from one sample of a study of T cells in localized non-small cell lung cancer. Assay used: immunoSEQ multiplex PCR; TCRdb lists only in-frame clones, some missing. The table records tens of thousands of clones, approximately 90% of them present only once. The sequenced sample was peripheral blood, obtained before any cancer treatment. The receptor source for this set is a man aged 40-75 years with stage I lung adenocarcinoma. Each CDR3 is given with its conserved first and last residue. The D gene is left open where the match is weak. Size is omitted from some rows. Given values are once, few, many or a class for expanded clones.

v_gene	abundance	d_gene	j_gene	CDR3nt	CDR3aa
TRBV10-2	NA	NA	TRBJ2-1	TGCGCCAGCGTCAGCCCTCCGGGCTACAATGAGCAGTTCTTC	CASVSPPGYNEQFF
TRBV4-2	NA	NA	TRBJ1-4	TGTGCCAGCAGCCGAGCGACCGCAACTAATGAAAAACTGTTTTTT	CASSRATATNEKLFF
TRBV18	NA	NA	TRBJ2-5	TGTGCCAGCTCACCGCAGGCAGAGACCCAGTACTTC	CASSPQAETQYF
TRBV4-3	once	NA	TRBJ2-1	TGCGCCAGCAGCCCCCCGGGACTCAATGAGCAGTTCTTC	CASSPPGLNEQFF
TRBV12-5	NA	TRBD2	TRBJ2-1	TGTGCTAGTGGGTCCCCGGGACAGGGTAAGACTAGCGGGAGGTGGGATGAGCAGTTCTTC	CASGSPGQGKTSGRWDEQFF
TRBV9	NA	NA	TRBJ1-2	TGTGCCAGCAGCGTAGGGGAGGGTCCCTATGGCTACACCTTC	CASSVGEGPYGYTF
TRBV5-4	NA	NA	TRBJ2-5	TGTGCCAGCAGCTTGGGGGGAGGCTTCCAAGAGACCCAGTACTTC	CASSLGGGFQETQYF
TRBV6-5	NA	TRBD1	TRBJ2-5	TGTGCCAGCAGTTATACGACAGGGGGTTCAGAGACCCAGTACTTC	CASSYTTGGSETQYF
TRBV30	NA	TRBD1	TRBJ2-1	TGTGCCTGGAACAGGGGCTTGGGCAATGAGCAGTTCTTC	CAWNRGLGNEQFF
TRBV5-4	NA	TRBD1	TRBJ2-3	TGTGCCAGCAGCTTGAGGGGAGGCAGGGGGCAGAGCACAGATACGCAGTATTTT	CASSLRGGRGQSTDTQYF
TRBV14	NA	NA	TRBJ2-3	TGTGCCAGCAGCCCCTCAGCGGAGGCCACTGATACGCAGTATTTT	CASSPSAEATDTQYF
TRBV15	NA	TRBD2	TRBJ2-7	TGTGCCACCAGCAGAGATTCTAGCGGGCCCCAGTACTTC	CATSRDSSGPQYF
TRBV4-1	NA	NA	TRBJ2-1	TGCGCCAGCAGCCCCCCTAAGGGCGGCACCTACAATGAGCAGTTCTTC	CASSPPKGGTYNEQFF
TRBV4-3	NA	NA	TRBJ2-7	TGCGCCAGCAGCCAAGATTTGACGGTTACCTACGAGCAGTACTTC	CASSQDLTVTYEQYF
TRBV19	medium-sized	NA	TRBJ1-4	TGTGCCAGTAGTATTGGGGACCACCAGGGTGGCCTTAATGAAAAACTGTTTTTT	CASSIGDHQGGLNEKLFF
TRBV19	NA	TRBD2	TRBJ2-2	TGTGCCAGTAGAAGCGGGCTAGCGGGAAACACCGGGGAGCTGTTTTTT	CASRSGLAGNTGELFF
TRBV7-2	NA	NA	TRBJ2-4	TGTGCCAGCAGCTTATTGGGGCGGGGTCCTCAGTACTTC	CASSLLGRGPQYF
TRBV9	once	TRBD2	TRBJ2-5	TGTGCATCGGGGGGAGGCCTCCAAGAGACCCAGTACTTC	CASGGGLQETQYF
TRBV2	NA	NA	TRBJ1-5	TGTGCCAGCAGGGCGGGACAGCCCCAGCATTTT	CASRAGQPQHF
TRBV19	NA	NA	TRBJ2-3	TGTGCCAGTAGTCTCGACTCCACAGATACGCAGTATTTT	CASSLDSTDTQYF
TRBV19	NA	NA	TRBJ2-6	TGTGCCAGTAGGGCAGGGGCATGGGGGGCCAACGTCCTGACTTTC	CASRAGAWGANVLTF
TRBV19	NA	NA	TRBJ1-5	TGTGCCAGTAGTTTCACGAGCAATCAGCCCCAGCATTTT	CASSFTSNQPQHF
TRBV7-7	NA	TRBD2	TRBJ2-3	TGTGCTAGCAGCCCCCTGAGCGGGAATACAGATACGCAGTATTTT	CASSPLSGNTDTQYF
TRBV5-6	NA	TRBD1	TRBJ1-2	TGTGCCAGCAGCTTCGGGACAGGGGGCCGAGGCTACACCTTC	CASSFGTGGRGYTF
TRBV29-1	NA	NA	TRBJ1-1	TGCAGCGGGGGGGCAGGAGAGAACACTGAAGCTTTCTTT	CSGGAGENTEAFF
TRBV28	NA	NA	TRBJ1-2	TGTGCCAGCAGCCTCAGGGAACACTATGGCTACACCTTC	CASSLREHYGYTF
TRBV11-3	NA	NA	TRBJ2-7	TGTGCCAGCAGCTCCCCCGATACATCCTACGAGCAGTACTTC	CASSSPDTSYEQYF
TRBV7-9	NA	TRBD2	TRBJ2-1	TGTGCCAGCAGCTTAGTCGGGGAGCGGGAGGGCCTAAGAAATGAGCAGTTCTTC	CASSLVGEREGLRNEQFF
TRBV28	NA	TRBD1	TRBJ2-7	TGTGCCAGCAGGCGACAGGGTATCTCCTACGAGCAGTACTTC	CASRRQGISYEQYF
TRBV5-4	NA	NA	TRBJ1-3	TGTGCCAGCAGCTTGGGGACGGCGGGTGGAAACACCATATATTTT	CASSLGTAGGNTIYF
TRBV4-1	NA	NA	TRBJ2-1	TGCGCCAGCAGCCGGGGGGCCGCTTGCTACAATGAGCAGTTCTTC	CASSRGAACYNEQFF
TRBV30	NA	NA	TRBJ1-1	TGTGCCTGGAGTAACGGTATGAACACTGAAGCTTTCTTT	CAWSNGMNTEAFF
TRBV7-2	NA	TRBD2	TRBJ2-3	TGTGCCAGCAGCTGGGGACTAGTTGGGGGAGATACGCAGTATTTT	CASSWGLVGGDTQYF
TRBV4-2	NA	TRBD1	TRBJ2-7	TGTGCCAGCAGCCAACAGGAGACAGGGGTGTACGAGCAGTACTTC	CASSQQETGVYEQYF
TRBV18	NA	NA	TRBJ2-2	TGTGCCAGCTCACCGCTCCAGGGAGCAAACACCGGGGAGCTGTTTTTT	CASSPLQGANTGELFF
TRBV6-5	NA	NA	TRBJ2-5	TGTGCCACCCACCGGAGGGCCCAGTACTTC	CATHRRAQYF
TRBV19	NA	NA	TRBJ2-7	TGTGCCAGTAGTATAGGGGGCGGCCCATCCTACGAGCAGTACTTC	CASSIGGGPSYEQYF
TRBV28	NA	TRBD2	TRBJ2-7	TGTGCCAGCAGTTTTGGGACTAGCGGTGCTTCCTACGAGCAGTACTTC	CASSFGTSGASYEQYF
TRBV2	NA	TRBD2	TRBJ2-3	TGTGCCAGCAGTGACTCACTAGCGGGATACGGAGGCACAGATACGCAGTATTTT	CASSDSLAGYGGTDTQYF
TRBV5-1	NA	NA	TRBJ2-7	TGCGCCAGCAGCTCCACAGGTTTCCCCATTGGGGACGAGCAGTACTTC	CASSSTGFPIGDEQYF
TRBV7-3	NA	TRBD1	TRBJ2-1	TGTGCCAGCAGCTCTCGGGACAGGGGGTCCTACAATGAGCAGTTCTTC	CASSSRDRGSYNEQFF
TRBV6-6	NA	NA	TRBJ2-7	TGTGCCAGCAGGCCGGGACCAGCCTACGAGCAGTACTTC	CASRPGPAYEQYF
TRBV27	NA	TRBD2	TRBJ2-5	TGTGCCAGCAGTCTTACTAGCGGGAGTTATGTGGAGACCCAGTACTTC	CASSLTSGSYVETQYF
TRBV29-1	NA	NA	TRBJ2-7	TGCAGCGTAGGCGGCTCCGGGACGGCCTTAGGCCACGAGCAGTACTTC	CSVGGSGTALGHEQYF
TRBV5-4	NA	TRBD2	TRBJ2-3	TGTGCCAGCAGCCGGGGACTAGCGGGAGGTAGCACAGATACGCAGTATTTT	CASSRGLAGGSTDTQYF
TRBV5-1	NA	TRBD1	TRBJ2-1	TGCGCCAGCAAAGACAGGGGTTGGGATGAGCAGTTCTTC	CASKDRGWDEQFF